This T cell receptor (beta chain) derives from a study of identical twins. TCRdb recomputed calls from the 5' RACE reads with MiXCR, one row per CDR3 protein. The repertoire holds roughly 690,000 distinct CDR3 sequences, roughly 20% seen once, with approximately 4.3% in the top ten. Germline V gene lookup returns CDR1 DFQATT and CDR2 SNEGSKA (reference sequence). Trimming took off 6 bases at V and 3 bases at J, with 14 bases between the two ends. This CDR3 spans 13 amino acids. This sample was also put to use in a study of T cells expressing NK-cell markers.

The material sequenced was PBMCs. The sequence was obtained from a woman between 18 and 29 years old in good health. The chain uses TRBV20-1 and TRBJ1-1; D call uncertain. For the CDR3, the DNA is TGCAGTGCCAGCCCGGGGATTGACACTGAAGCTTTCTTT. Translation: CSASPGIDTEAFF.